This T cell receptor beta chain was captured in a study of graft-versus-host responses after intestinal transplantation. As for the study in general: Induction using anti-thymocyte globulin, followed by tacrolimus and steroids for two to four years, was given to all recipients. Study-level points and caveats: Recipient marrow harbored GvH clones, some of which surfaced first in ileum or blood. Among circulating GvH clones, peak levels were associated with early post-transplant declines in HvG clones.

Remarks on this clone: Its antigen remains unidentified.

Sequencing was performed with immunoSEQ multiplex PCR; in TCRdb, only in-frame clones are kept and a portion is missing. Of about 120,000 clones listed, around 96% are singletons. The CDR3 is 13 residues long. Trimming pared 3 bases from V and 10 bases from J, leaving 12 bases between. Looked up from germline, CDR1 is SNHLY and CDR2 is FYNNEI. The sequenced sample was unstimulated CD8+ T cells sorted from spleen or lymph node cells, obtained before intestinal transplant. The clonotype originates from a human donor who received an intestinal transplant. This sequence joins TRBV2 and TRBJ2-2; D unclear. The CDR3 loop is CASSERIGEELFF. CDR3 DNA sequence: TGTGCCAGCAGTGAGCGGATAGGTGAGGAGCTGTTTTTT.